The following is a TCR beta chain sequence with its context. The data were obtained in a study of blood T cell repertoires in COVID-19. Turning to the study itself: Sources were T cells, B-cell-depleted T cells, or PBMCs; the material itself was cDNA or gDNA.

The germline V and J ends were trimmed by 4 bases and 2 bases, with 8 bases remaining between them. This CDR3 comprises 12 residues. Per the germline V gene, CDR1 is GTSNPN and CDR2 is SVGIG (reference sequence). The repertoire was sequenced with immunoSEQ multiplex PCR; TCRdb's copy has only in-frame clones and lacks some. This sample has 360,000 or so clones; about four fifths occur once, and the top ten carry about 4.8%. Sequencing used PBMCs or T cells enriched from blood (not recorded which). The clonotype originates from a woman aged 50 to 60 who had recovered from COVID-19. The chain couples TRBV30 to TRBJ2-5; perhaps TRBD1 as D (6 bases). CDR3 region: CAWNDRQETQYF. CDR3 in DNA: TGTGCCTGGAACGACAGGCAAGAGACCCAGTACTTC.